This is a list of T cell receptor beta chains from one sample in a study of OX40 agonist ivuxolimab in advanced cancers. Profiled with immunoSEQ multiplex PCR; TCRdb holds only in-frame clones, not every one. The sample includes 90,000 to 100,000 clones, around 88% of them seen just once. This specimen was CD4+ or CD8+ T cells sorted from blood, taken in a trial of the OX40 agonist ivuxolimab. The receptors were sampled from an adult with an advanced solid tumor such as melanoma, head and neck, liver or kidney cancer. CDR3s include the opening cysteine and the closing phenylalanine or tryptophan. Each record gives: CDR3 DNA, CDR3 protein, clone size, V gene, J gene, D gene, CDR3 length. The D gene is left open where the match is weak. Expanded clones get a size class; other rows say once, few or many, or leave the size out.

TGTGCCAGCAGCCTTAATTATTGGGGCACTGAAGCTTTCTTT	CASSLNYWGTEAFF	-	TRBV7-3	TRBJ1-1	-	14
TGTGCCAGCAGTTACGGGACTAGTGGGCCTACCTACGAGCAGTACTTC	CASSYGTSGPTYEQYF	-	TRBV6-5	TRBJ2-7	TRBD2	16
TGTGCCAGCAGCGGACTAGCGGGGGGAAGCACAGATACGCAGTATTTT	CASSGLAGGSTDTQYF	-	TRBV7-2	TRBJ2-3	TRBD2	16
TGTGCCAGCAGTGAATTGGTACAAGCGGAAAAACTGTTTTTT	CASSELVQAEKLFF	-	TRBV25-1	TRBJ1-4	-	14
TGTGCCAGCAGCTCAAAGGGGGCTCCGAGCACTGAAGCTTTCTTT	CASSSKGAPSTEAFF	-	TRBV7-3	TRBJ1-1	TRBD1	15
TGTGCCAGCAGTACAGGTAACGTCTATAGCAATCAGCCCCAGCATTTT	CASSTGNVYSNQPQHF	-	TRBV28	TRBJ1-5	-	16
TGTGCCAGCAGTTCTCCGGACAGGGGGGGCGGCTACACCTTC	CASSSPDRGGGYTF	-	TRBV6-5	TRBJ1-2	TRBD1	14
TGTGCCAGCCGACTAGCCGCGAACACCGGGGAGCTGTTTTTT	CASRLAANTGELFF	few	TRBV6-5	TRBJ2-2	TRBD2	14
TGTGCCAGCAGCACGACAGGGGTCCACAATGAGCAGTTCTTC	CASSTTGVHNEQFF	-	TRBV11-3	TRBJ2-1	TRBD1	14
TGCGCCAGCAGCTTGGCTACTCTTACCTACAATGAGCAGTTCTTC	CASSLATLTYNEQFF	-	TRBV5-1	TRBJ2-1	-	15
TGTGCCAGTAGTATGGAGACCCAGTACTTC	CASSMETQYF	-	TRBV19	TRBJ2-5	-	10
TGTGCCAGCAGTGACGGACGGACCTATGGCTACACCTTC	CASSDGRTYGYTF	-	TRBV6-1	TRBJ1-2	-	13
TGTGCCAGCAGCTTAGGCGGGGAGCAGTTCTTC	CASSLGGEQFF	-	TRBV7-3	TRBJ2-1	-	11
TGTGCCAGTAGTATAGATCTAGGGTCGAACACTGAAGCTTTCTTT	CASSIDLGSNTEAFF	-	TRBV19	TRBJ1-1	-	15
TGCGCCAGCAGCTTCGGGGGACAAGAGACCCAGTACTTC	CASSFGGQETQYF	-	TRBV5-1	TRBJ2-5	-	13
TGTGCCAGCAGCTCCCGACAGACTAATGAAAAACTGTTTTTT	CASSSRQTNEKLFF	few	TRBV7-9	TRBJ1-4	-	14
TGCAGCGTTGAAGAACAGGGTTTGATAGAGACCCAGTACTTC	CSVEEQGLIETQYF	-	TRBV29-1	TRBJ2-5	-	14
TGTGCCACCAGCCCGGGACAGGGAGGGTGGAGGAATGAGCAGTTCTTC	CATSPGQGGWRNEQFF	-	TRBV15	TRBJ2-1	TRBD1	16
TGTGCCAGCAGGAGTCCGGATCCCCCGACCCAGCATTTT	CASRSPDPPTQHF	-	TRBV6-5	TRBJ1-5	-	13